A single sample gave rise to the 19 T cell receptor beta chains below, sequenced in a study of T cells in Graves' hyperthyroidism and ophthalmopathy (dated by TCRdb to between 2018 and 2020). Library preparation used multiplex PCR. Sequenced on an Illumina HiSeq 2000. Amplification of TCR beta CDR3 regions was carried out from RNA transcripts. The first round of RT-PCR for the TCR CDR3 was performed with the HTBI primer set and the Qiagen OneStep RT-PCR kit. Using fastp at Q25 and MiXCR, TCRdb reprocessed the public reads and kept productive beta chains. Each entry is one CDR3 protein sequence, shown with its most common DNA and genes. This sample is represented by some 210,000 distinct CDR3 sequences; about a sixth of them were singletons. The ten largest clones represent approximately 46% of the sample. Sequencing input: blood. All receptors come from a man in his fifties with Graves' hyperthyroidism.

There are many counts of this clonotype. V is TRBV7-8 and J is TRBJ2-3; unclear D gene. V was trimmed by 0 bases and J by 0 bases, leaving 4 bases between them. Germline-derived CDR1 and CDR2 are SGHVS and FQNEAQ. CDR3 length equals 14 residues. The DNA for the CDR3 is TGTGCCAGCAGCTTAGCGGTTAGCACAGATACGCAGTATTTT. Residues: CASSLAVSTDTQYF.

This clonotype has just a few counts. The chain combines TRBV7-2 with TRBJ2-3, with a possible D match to TRBD1 (6 bases). V was pared by 3 bases and J by 2 bases, with 12 bases between. The CDR3 sequence is 15 residues long. CDR1 is SGHTA, CDR2 FQGNSA, per germline. CDR3 loop: CASSFRGQTTDTQYF. In nucleotides, the CDR3 is TGTGCCAGCAGCTTCCGCGGACAGACCACAGATACGCAGTATTTT.

The chain uses TRBV29-1 and TRBJ2-2, with D hard to call. V was pared by 6 bases and J by 4 bases, with 12 bases between. The CDR3 runs to 13 residues. Germline V lookup: CDR1 SQVTM, CDR2 ANQGSEA. The CDR3 loop is CSVRGPGTGELFF. In nucleotides, the CDR3 is TGCAGCGTGCGTGGTCCAGGCACCGGGGAGCTGTTTTTT.

The CDR3 DNA reads as TGCGCCAGCAGCTTGGCGGCGGTGAACACCGGGGAGCTGTTTTTT. Translated, it gives CASSLAAVNTGELFF. V usage is TRBV5-1 and J usage is TRBJ2-2, with D uncertain. The CDR3 sequence is 15 residues long. The germline V gene encodes CDR1 SGHRS and CDR2 YFSETQ. V dropped 0 bases and J dropped 1 base, with 7 bases sitting between them.

This clonotype was detected ten times or more. The chain employs TRBV28 and TRBJ2-3, with 8 bases matching TRBD2. CDR3 length equals 15 residues. J was trimmed by 1 base and V by 3 bases; bases with no gene match: 3. Germline V gene lookup returns CDR1 MDHEN and CDR2 SYDVKM. CDR3 DNA: TGTGCCAGCAGTTTCCCAGCGGGAGGCACAGATACGCAGTATTTT. This translates into CASSFPAGGTDTQYF.

The chain combines TRBV7-2 with TRBJ2-2; TRBD1 or TRBD2 may be the D gene (6 bases each). The V end lost 1 base, the J end lost 6 bases, and 12 bases lay between the germline ends. Germline assignment: CDR1 SGHTA and CDR2 FQGNSA. The CDR3 totals 15 residues. CDR3 DNA: TGTGCCAGCAGCTTAGACAGGAGGGGGGCCGGGGAGCTGTTTTTT. Amino acids: CASSLDRRGAGELFF.

This clonotype was seen at least ten times. The J gene is TRBJ2-7, the V gene TRBV28, with D hard to call. Trimming left V 4 bases short and J 4 bases short, with 8 bases between. The CDR3 is made up of 12 amino acids. Germline V gene data show CDR1 as MDHEN and CDR2 as SYDVKM. The CDR3 is CASSSLGYEQYF. The CDR3 coding sequence is TGTGCCAGCAGTTCCTTGGGTTACGAGCAGTACTTC. The entire variable domain, with the rest obtained from reference TRBV28 and TRBJ2-7, is as follows: DVKVTQSSRYLVKRTGEKVFLECVQDMDHENMFWYRQDPGLGLRLIYFSYDVKMKEKGDIPEGYSVSREKKERFSLILESASTNQTSMYLCASSSLGYEQYFGPGTRLTVT.

The chain carries TRBV3-1 and TRBJ2-3; D not resolved. Germline V gives CDR1 LGHDT, CDR2 YNNKEL (reference sequence). This CDR3 comprises 14 residues. Trimming removed 0 bases at V and 4 bases at J, with 8 bases between. In nucleotides, the CDR3 is TGTGCCAGCAGCCAAGACTTCCTCGCAGATACGCAGTATTTT. It yields the protein CASSQDFLADTQYF.

For this clonotype: A read error may be the cause here, since a much bigger clone is one base away. No conserved phenylalanine or tryptophan ends this CDR3, so it is likely a read error. This sequence joins TRBV12-5 and TRBJ2-7; D is ambiguous. In germline, CDR1 is LGHNT, CDR2 FRNRAP. V gave up 4 bases and J gave up 7 bases, with 8 bases separating them. The CDR3 spans 11 residues. The CDR3 protein is CASGSAWEQYL. CDR3 DNA sequence: TGTGCTAGTGGTTCAGCATGGGAGCAGTACCTC.

This clonotype was recorded many times. The CDR3 nucleotides read TGTGCCAGCAGTATAAGTGGACCCTTATTATCCTACGAGCAGTACTTC. Its translation: CASSISGPLLSYEQYF. This chain joins TRBV27 and TRBJ2-7; D not certain. This CDR3 region has 16 residues. The germline CDR1 and CDR2 sequences are MNHEY and SMNVEV (reference sequence). V was shortened by 5 bases and J by 1 base, with 18 bases between the two germline ends.

This clonotype was seen ten or more times. The J gene is TRBJ2-5, the V gene TRBV7-2; 14 nucleotides agree with TRBD2. The germline V gene encodes CDR1 SGHTA and CDR2 FQGNSA. After removal of 2 bases from V and 4 bases from J, the junction contained 3 bases not matched to a gene. The CDR3 totals 16 residues. In nucleotides, the CDR3 is TGTGCCAGCAGCTTATGGACTAGCGGGGGGACAGAGACCCAGTACTTC. Amino acid sequence: CASSLWTSGGTETQYF.

This clonotype has a handful of counts. One base away lies a much larger clone, so this may be a sequencing read error. V gene TRBV2 combines with J gene TRBJ2-1; possibly TRBD1 or TRBD2 for D (7 bases each). The ends were cut back, 4 bases at V and 10 bases at J, with 14 bases in the middle. Per germline, CDR1 SNHLY and CDR2 FYNNEI. The CDR3 is 13 amino acids. The CDR3 coding sequence is TGTGCCAGCAGTGTAGGCAGGGGGGGCGAGCAGTTCTTC. The encoded protein is CASSVGRGGEQFF. The full variable domain, with the rest looked up from reference TRBV2 and TRBJ2-1, is EPEVTQTPSHQVTQMGQEVILRCVPISNHLYFYWYRQILGQKVEFLVSFYNNEISEKSEIFDDQFSVERPDGSNFTLKIRSTKLEDSAMYFCASSVGRGGEQFFGPGTRLTVL.

The chain combines TRBV5-1 with TRBJ2-5, with 7 bases matching TRBD2. Germline CDR1 SGHRS, CDR2 YFSETQ. V was clipped by 4 bases and J by 5 bases; unmatched bases: 5. The CDR3 has 13 residues. Here the CDR3 DNA reads TGCGCCAGCAGCCAGATCGGGGGGGAGACCCAGTACTTC. This codes for CASSQIGGETQYF.

This clonotype was counted a few times. The chain carries TRBV6-1 and TRBJ2-7; no clear D. V gave up 5 bases and J gave up 3 bases, with 14 bases separating them. CDR1 and CDR2 from the germline V gene are MNHNS and SASEGT. This CDR3 region has 14 residues. The CDR3 nucleotides read TGTGCCAGCAGTTATGAAGACGCTGGCTACGAGCAGTACTTC. Amino acid sequence: CASSYEDAGYEQYF.

At least ten counts were recorded for this clonotype. V and J are TRBV12-3 or TRBV12-4 and TRBJ1-1; TRBD1 agrees at 8 bases. CDR3 size: 12 residues. This CDR3 is CATGQGGTEAFF. The CDR3 DNA follows: TGTGCGACTGGACAGGGAGGCACTGAAGCTTTCTTT.

V is TRBV20-1 and J is TRBJ2-1; 10 bases are shared with TRBD2. Germline-derived CDR1 and CDR2 are DFQATT and SNEGSKA (reference sequence). The junction had 4 bases not matched to a gene; V was cut back by 1 base and J by 7 bases. The CDR3 runs to 14 residues. As DNA, the CDR3 is TGCAGTGCTAGAGTTCCGACTAGCGGGAATGAGCAGTTCTTC. It yields the protein CSARVPTSGNEQFF.

The sample holds many counts of this clonotype. This chain links TRBV24-1 with TRBJ2-1; D perhaps matches TRBD1 (6 bases). The CDR3 runs 15 residues. Deletions cut 0 bases from V and 4 bases from J, with 9 bases between. Germline V CDR1 and CDR2: KGHDR, SFDVKD. The CDR3 reads CATSDLRDRYNEQFF. In DNA form, the CDR3 reads TGTGCCACCAGTGATTTGAGAGACAGGTACAATGAGCAGTTCTTC.

In its sample, this clonotype was seen many times. The rearrangement links TRBV7-2 to TRBJ2-7; D is perhaps TRBD2 (5 bases). The CDR3 has 14 residues. Trimming removed 0 bases from V and 0 bases from J, with 6 bases in between. Germline CDR1 and CDR2: SGHTA and FQGNSA. The CDR3: CASSLAGSSYEQYF. The CDR3 DNA reads as TGTGCCAGCAGCTTAGCGGGGAGCTCCTACGAGCAGTACTTC.

This clonotype has a handful of counts. The chain employs TRBV30 and TRBJ1-2; D is possibly TRBD1 (5 bases). The CDR3 sequence is 15 residues long. CDR1 and CDR2 from the germline V gene are GTSNPN and SVGIG (reference sequence). Deletions cut 2 bases from V and 1 base from J, with 14 bases between. CDR3 residues: CAWSRTGTGNYGYTF. The CDR3 DNA is TGTGCCTGGAGTAGAACTGGGACGGGTAACTATGGCTACACCTTC.